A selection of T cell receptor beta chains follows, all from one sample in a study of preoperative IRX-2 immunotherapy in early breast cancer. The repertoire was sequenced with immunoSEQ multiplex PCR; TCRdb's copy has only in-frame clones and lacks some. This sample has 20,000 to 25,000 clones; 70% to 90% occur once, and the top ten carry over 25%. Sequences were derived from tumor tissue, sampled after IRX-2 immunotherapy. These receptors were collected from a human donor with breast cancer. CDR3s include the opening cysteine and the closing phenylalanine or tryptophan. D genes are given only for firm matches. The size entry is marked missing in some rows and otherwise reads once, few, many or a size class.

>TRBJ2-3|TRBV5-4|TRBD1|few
CASSSYRGLADTQYF
TGTGCCAGCAGTTCTTACAGGGGGCTGGCAGATACGCAGTATTTT
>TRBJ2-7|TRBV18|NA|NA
CASSPRVRTDEQYF
TGTGCCAGCTCACCACGGGTTAGGACCGACGAGCAGTACTTC
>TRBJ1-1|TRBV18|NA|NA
CASSPTSGAEAFF
TGTGCCAGCTCACCTACATCCGGGGCTGAAGCTTTCTTT
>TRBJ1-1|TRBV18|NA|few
CASSPRHGGETEAFF
TGTGCCAGCTCACCACGCCACGGGGGTGAGACTGAAGCTTTCTTT
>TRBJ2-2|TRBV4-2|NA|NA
CASSQEVRRPNTGELFF
TGTGCCAGCAGCCAAGAGGTCCGTAGGCCGAACACCGGGGAGCTGTTTTTT
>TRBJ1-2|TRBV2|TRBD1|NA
CASSGRQGLYGYTF
TGTGCCAGCAGTGGACGACAGGGTTTGTATGGCTACACCTTC
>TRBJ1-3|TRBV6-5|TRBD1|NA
CASVTGGSGNTIYF
TGTGCCAGCGTTACAGGGGGCTCTGGAAACACCATATATTTT
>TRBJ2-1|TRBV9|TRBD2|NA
CASSLAGEFYNEQFF
TGTGCCAGCAGCTTAGCGGGGGAATTTTACAATGAGCAGTTCTTC
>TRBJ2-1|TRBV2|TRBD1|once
CASSKTLPGQSSPSSYNEQFF
TGTGCCAGCAGCAAAACTTTACCGGGACAGTCGTCCCCTAGCTCCTACAATGAGCAGTTCTTC
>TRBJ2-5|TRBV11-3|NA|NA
CASSPSLVGVRETQYF
TGTGCCAGCAGCCCATCTCTCGTTGGTGTGAGGGAGACCCAGTACTTC
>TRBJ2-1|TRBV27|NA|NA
CASSLSGAAEQFF
TGTGCCAGCAGTCTATCAGGGGCCGCGGAGCAGTTCTTC
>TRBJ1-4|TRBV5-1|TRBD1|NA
CASSLMGQGNEKLFF
TGCGCCAGCAGCTTAATGGGACAGGGCAATGAAAAACTGTTTTTT
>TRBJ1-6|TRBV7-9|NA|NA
CASSLVLGGGSPLHF
TGTGCCAGCAGCTTAGTTTTGGGCGGAGGGTCACCCCTCCACTTT
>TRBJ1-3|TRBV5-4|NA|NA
CASSFQSSGNTIYF
TGTGCCAGCAGCTTCCAGAGCTCTGGAAACACCATATATTTT
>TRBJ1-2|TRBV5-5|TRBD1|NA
CASSPGQGVGANYGYTF
TGTGCCAGCAGCCCCGGACAGGGCGTCGGGGCTAACTATGGCTACACCTTC
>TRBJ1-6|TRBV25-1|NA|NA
CASSLTVTSPLHF
TGTGCCAGCAGCCTGACAGTAACTTCACCCCTCCACTTT
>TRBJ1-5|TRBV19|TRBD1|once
CASAGTGGNQPQHF
TGTGCCAGCGCAGGGACAGGGGGAAATCAGCCCCAGCATTTT
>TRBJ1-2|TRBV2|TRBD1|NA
CASTWDRRNYGYTF
TGTGCCAGCACTTGGGACAGAAGAAACTATGGCTACACCTTC
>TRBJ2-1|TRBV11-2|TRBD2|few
CASNGLAGGNEQFF
TGTGCCAGCAACGGACTAGCGGGGGGCAATGAGCAGTTCTTC
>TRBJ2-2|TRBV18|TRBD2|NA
CASSPQILAGANTGELFF
TGTGCCAGCTCACCTCAGATACTAGCGGGCGCGAACACCGGGGAGCTGTTTTTT
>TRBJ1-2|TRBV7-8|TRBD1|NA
CASSLARAGGYGYTF
TGTGCCAGCAGCTTAGCGCGGGCAGGGGGCTATGGCTACACCTTC
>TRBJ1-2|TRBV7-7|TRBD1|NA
CASSLPGQMYGYTF
TGTGCTAGCAGCTTACCGGGACAGATGTATGGCTACACCTTC
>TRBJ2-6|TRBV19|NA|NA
CASRPLMTGANVLTF
TGTGCCAGCAGACCCCTTATGACTGGGGCCAACGTCCTGACTTTC
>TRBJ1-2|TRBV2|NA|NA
CASSGRGADYGYTF
TGTGCCAGCAGCGGAAGGGGGGCAGACTATGGCTACACCTTC
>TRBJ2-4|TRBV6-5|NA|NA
CATQTSLGNIQYF
TGTGCTACCCAGACCTCCCTGGGTAACATTCAGTACTTC
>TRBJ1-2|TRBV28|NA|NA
CATLVMGQGLYGYTF
TGTGCCACCCTGGTGATGGGTCAGGGGCTCTATGGCTACACCTTC
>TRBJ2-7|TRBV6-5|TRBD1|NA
CASRPGTGSVYEQYF
TGTGCCAGCAGACCCGGGACAGGGTCGGTCTACGAGCAGTACTTC
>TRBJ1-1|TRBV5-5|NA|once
CASSLGGQLGWDTEAFF
TGTGCCAGCAGCTTGGGAGGACAGCTCGGCTGGGACACTGAAGCTTTCTTT
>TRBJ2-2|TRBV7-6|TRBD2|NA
CASSLTSKTSGGSGELFF
TGTGCCAGCAGCTTAACGTCAAAGACTAGCGGGGGATCCGGGGAGCTGTTTTTT
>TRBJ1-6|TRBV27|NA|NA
CASSPYNSPLHF
TGTGCCAGCAGTCCTTATAATTCACCCCTCCACTTT
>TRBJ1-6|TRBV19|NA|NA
CASSTGTMGLGYNSPLHF
TGTGCCAGTAGCACGGGGACCATGGGTCTGGGCTATAATTCACCCCTCCACTTT
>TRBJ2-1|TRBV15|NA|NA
CATSREWWNEQFF
TGTGCCACCAGCAGAGAATGGTGGAATGAGCAGTTCTTC
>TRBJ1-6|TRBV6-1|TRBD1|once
CASSAWDRHNSPLHF
TGTGCCAGCAGTGCCTGGGACAGGCATAATTCACCCCTCCACTTT
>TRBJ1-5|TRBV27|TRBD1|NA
CASSPGTGGNQPQHF
TGTGCCAGCAGTCCAGGGACAGGGGGCAATCAGCCCCAGCATTTT
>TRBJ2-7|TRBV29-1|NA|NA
CSVVFRFSYEQYF
TGCAGCGTTGTTTTCAGATTCTCCTACGAGCAGTACTTC
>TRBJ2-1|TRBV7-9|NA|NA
CASSLRLANYNEQFF
TGTGCCAGCAGCTTGCGGCTAGCGAACTACAATGAGCAGTTCTTC
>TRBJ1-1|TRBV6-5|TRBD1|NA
CASRRQGQNTEAFF
TGTGCCAGCAGGAGACAGGGTCAGAACACTGAAGCTTTCTTT
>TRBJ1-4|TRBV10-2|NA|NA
CASQGTGNEKLFF
TGCGCCAGCCAGGGGACGGGTAATGAAAAACTGTTTTTT
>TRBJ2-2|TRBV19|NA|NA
CASSIGGAGTGELFF
TGTGCCAGTAGTATCGGCGGGGCTGGCACCGGGGAGCTGTTTTTT
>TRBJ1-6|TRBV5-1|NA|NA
CASSLEQGGSPLHF
TGCGCCAGCAGCTTGGAACAGGGCGGTTCACCCCTCCACTTT
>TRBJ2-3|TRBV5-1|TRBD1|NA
CASSKGQETDTQYF
TGCGCCAGCAGCAAGGGACAGGAAACAGATACGCAGTATTTT
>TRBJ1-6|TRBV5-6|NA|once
CASSFDEGINSPLHF
TGTGCCAGCAGCTTTGATGAAGGAATTAATTCACCCCTCCACTTT
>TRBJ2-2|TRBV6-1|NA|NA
CASSERGRVTGELFF
TGTGCCAGCAGTGAAAGGGGGAGGGTCACCGGGGAGCTGTTTTTT
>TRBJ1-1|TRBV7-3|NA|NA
CASSSRDGWAFF
TGTGCCAGCAGCTCCCGGGACGGCTGGGCTTTCTTT
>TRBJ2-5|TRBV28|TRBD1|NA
CASSLQSFLRTGRQETQYF
TGTGCCAGCAGTTTACAAAGTTTTTTACGGACAGGGAGGCAAGAGACCCAGTACTTC
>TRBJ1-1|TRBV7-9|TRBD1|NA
CASSLVNQGANTEAFF
TGTGCCAGCAGCTTAGTCAATCAGGGGGCGAACACTGAAGCTTTCTTT
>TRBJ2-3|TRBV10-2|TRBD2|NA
CASHRNSGGSDTQYF
TGCGCCAGCCACCGAAATAGCGGGGGGTCCGATACGCAGTATTTT
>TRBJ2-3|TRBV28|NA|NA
CASSLQGSGTDTQYF
TGTGCCAGCAGTTTACAGGGGTCTGGCACAGATACGCAGTATTTT
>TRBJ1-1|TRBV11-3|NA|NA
CASSDPGTEAFF
TGTGCCAGCAGTGACCCCGGCACTGAAGCTTTCTTT
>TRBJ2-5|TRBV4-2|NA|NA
CASSQEVARGQATQYF
TGTGCCAGCAGCCAAGAGGTTGCTAGAGGTCAAGCGACCCAGTACTTC
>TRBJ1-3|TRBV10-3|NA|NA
CAISGPDKTGNTIYF
TGTGCCATCAGTGGGCCAGACAAGACTGGAAACACCATATATTTT
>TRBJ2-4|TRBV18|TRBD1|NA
CASSPRTGQGSVNIQYF
TGTGCCAGCTCACCACGGACGGGACAGGGGAGCGTTAACATTCAGTACTTC
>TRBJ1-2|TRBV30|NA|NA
CAWSVLRTAGYTF
TGTGCCTGGAGTGTACTTCGGACTGCGGGCTACACCTTC
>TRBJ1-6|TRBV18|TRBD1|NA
CASSRQGVQSPLHF
TGTGCCAGCTCAAGACAGGGGGTGCAATCACCCCTCCACTTT
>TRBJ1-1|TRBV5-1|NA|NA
CASSFGAGTEREAFF
TGCGCCAGCAGCTTTGGGGCCGGGACCGAAAGAGAAGCTTTCTTT
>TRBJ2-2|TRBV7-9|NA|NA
CASRFRGPDRSYTGELFF
TGTGCCAGCAGGTTTAGGGGACCCGATCGGTCCTACACCGGGGAGCTGTTTTTT
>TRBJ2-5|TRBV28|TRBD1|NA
CASSFPQGASETQYF
TGTGCCAGCAGTTTCCCGCAGGGGGCATCGGAGACCCAGTACTTC
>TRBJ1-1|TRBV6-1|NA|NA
CASSGRGGSMNTEAFF
TGTGCCAGCAGTGGCCGGGGGGGGTCCATGAACACTGAAGCTTTCTTT
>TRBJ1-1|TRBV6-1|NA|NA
CASSEPGLRTEAFF
TGTGCCAGCAGTGAGCCAGGCCTGAGGACTGAAGCTTTCTTT